Reported below is one T cell receptor beta chain. No antigen is known for it. This sample was taken from a study of CD8 T cells in Susac syndrome. Study-wide results and limits: TCR sequencing and HLA analysis covered a relatively small number of individuals.

Healthy donors matched for age and sex were used as controls. The CD8+ and CD4+ T cells were negatively isolated, with the TEMRA cells enriched by FACS. About 0.45 to 1 ug RNA was reverse transcribed with random hexamers. The method of amplification for TCR beta CDR3 was immunoSEQ multiplex PCR, covering 54 Vbeta and 13 Jbeta. TCRdb fed the immunoSEQ multiplex PCR reads into MiXCR, producing one record per CDR3 protein. The profile shows more than 120,000 distinct CDR3 sequences, roughly 95% of them singletons. V was shortened by 4 bases and J by 3 bases, with 13 bases between the two germline ends. The CDR3 extends over 15 amino acids. CDR1 KGHDR and CDR2 SFDVKD come from the germline V gene.

The chain links TRBV24-1 to TRBJ2-3; D is unresolved. This sequence was found in a human donor in good health. Sequenced material: CD4+ T cells from PBMCs. CDR3 coding DNA: TGTGCCACCAGTGACAATACTGGAACTACAGATACGCAGTATTTT. Its translation is CATSDNTGTTDTQYF.